These 14 T cell receptor beta chains came from one sample sequenced in a study of beta chain features in type 1 diabetes. The study reverse transcribed the entire isolated RNA, so it sequenced expressed TCRB transcripts. Measured with immunoSEQ multiplex PCR; TCRdb has only the in-frame clones, and not every one. The sample carries approximately 18,000 clones, about 50% recorded once. Input material: stem cell memory CD4+ T cells from blood. These receptors were taken from a man younger than 35 in good health.

The gene calls are TRBV25-1 and TRBJ1-5; 9 bases align to TRBD1. The germline CDR1 and CDR2 sequences are MGHDK and SYGVNS. V gave up 6 bases and J gave up 5 bases; unmatched junction bases: 8. This CDR3 contains 15 residues. In DNA form, the CDR3 reads TGTGCCAGCAGCGGGACAGGGTGGGGGGATCAGCCCCAGCATTTT. Translation: CASSGTGWGDQPQHF.

V and J are TRBV7-2 and TRBJ2-1, with D possibly matching TRBD2 (5 bases). V lost 1 base and J lost 5, with 24 bases in between. The germline V gene has CDR1 SGHTA and CDR2 FQGNSA. The CDR3 runs 19 residues. CDR3 bases: TGTGCCAGCAGCTTAGTTCGGCGAGGGTTCCGCCCGGGTCACAATGAGCAGTTCTTC. Its translation: CASSLVRRGFRPGHNEQFF.

This clone occurred once. V gene TRBV5-1 combines with J gene TRBJ2-5; D is possibly TRBD2 (5 bases). This CDR3 spans 14 amino acids. Between the trimmed V and J ends, which lost 0 bases and 4 bases, there was a span of 10 bases. CDR1 and CDR2 (germline): SGHRS, YFSETQ. The CDR3 loop is CASSLVGGGETQYF. The CDR3 nucleotides are TGCGCCAGCAGCTTGGTCGGTGGAGGAGAGACCCAGTACTTC. Combining the CDR3 with reference TRBV5-1 and TRBJ2-5 gives the whole variable domain KAGVTQTPRYLIKTRGQQVTLSCSPISGHRSVSWYQQTPGQGLQFLFEYFSETQRNKGNFPGRFSGRQFSNSRSEMNVSTLELGDSALYLCASSLVGGGETQYFGPGTRLLVL.

In its sample, this clone was seen a few times. The gene calls are TRBV28 and TRBJ2-7; no reliable D call. Per the germline V gene, CDR1 is MDHEN and CDR2 is SYDVKM. This CDR3 has 13 amino acids. Trimming pared 5 bases from V and 2 bases from J, leaving 10 bases between. CDR3 loop: CASSLSLAYEQYF. Here the CDR3 DNA reads TGTGCCAGCAGTCTCTCATTAGCCTACGAGCAGTACTTC.

The chain uses TRBV28 and TRBJ2-1; 7 nucleotides align to TRBD1. V gave up 6 bases and J gave up 3 bases; unmatched junction bases: 2. The germline V gene has CDR1 MDHEN and CDR2 SYDVKM. This CDR3 spans 13 amino acids. The CDR3 sequence: CASSRDSYNEQFF. The CDR3 DNA is TGTGCCAGCAGCCGGGACAGCTACAATGAGCAGTTCTTC.

The chain couples TRBV29-1 to TRBJ2-1, with a possible D match to TRBD1 (7 bases). V was clipped by 7 bases and J by 7 bases, with 20 bases between them. The CDR3 is made up of 14 amino acids. Germline assignment: CDR1 SQVTM and CDR2 ANQGSEA. CDR3 DNA sequence: TGCAGCGGTTCCGGGACAGCTGGAGGGAATGAGCAGTTCTTC. As protein: CSGSGTAGGNEQFF.

This chain connects TRBV19 to TRBJ2-7; D is possibly TRBD1 (5 bases). V gave up 6 bases and J gave up 3 bases, with 12 bases separating them. From germline, CDR1 is LNHDA and CDR2 SQIVND (reference sequence). The CDR3 covers 13 residues. The CDR3 is CASSTTASYEQYF. CDR3 sequence (DNA): TGTGCCAGTAGCACGACAGCCAGCTACGAGCAGTACTTC.

The V call is TRBV29-1, the J call TRBJ1-6, with 9 bases matching TRBD1. Losses at the gene ends were 5 bases for V and 5 bases for J; bases not matched to a gene: 4. Germline V gives CDR1 SQVTM, CDR2 ANQGSEA. This CDR3 is 14 amino acids long. The CDR3 spells CSVTTGGNNSPLHF. The CDR3 bases are TGCAGCGTTACTACAGGGGGCAATAATTCACCCCTCCACTTT. Full variable domain (rest looked up from reference TRBV29-1 and TRBJ1-6): SAVISQKPSRDICQRGTSLTIQCQVDSQVTMMFWYRQQPGQSLTLIATANQGSEATYESGFVIDKFPISRPNLTFSTLTVSNMSPEDSSIYLCSVTTGGNNSPLHFGNGTRLTVT.

This clone was counted only a few times. This chain uses TRBV7-3 with TRBJ2-5; the match to TRBD1 covers 7 bases. Germline loops: CDR1 SGHTA, CDR2 FQGTGA. CDR3 size: 15 residues. Trimming took 1 base from V and 5 from J; bases not matched to a gene: 7. The CDR3 DNA reads as TGTGCCAGCAGCTTAAAAGGGGGACAGTGGGAGACCCAGTACTTC. Protein: CASSLKGGQWETQYF.

CDR3 sequence reads: CATSRDTGGGSTYEQYF. CDR3 nucleotide sequence: TGTGCCACCAGCAGAGATACGGGAGGCGGGAGCACCTACGAGCAGTACTTC. V gene TRBV15 combines with J gene TRBJ2-7; 7 bases are a match to TRBD2. CDR3 length: 17 amino acids. V was clipped by 0 bases and J by 2 bases; unmatched bases: 10. The V gene's germline CDR1 is LNHNV and CDR2 YYDKDF (reference sequence).

The sample holds a few counts of this clone. The rearrangement links TRBV29-1 to TRBJ2-5; no clear D. The DNA end favors TRBJ2-7, so the J call may be wrong. Germline-derived CDR1 and CDR2 are SQVTM and ANQGSEA. The CDR3 contains 13 residues. The CDR3: CSVRWLSSYEQYF. CDR3 nucleotides: TGCAGCGTCCGATGGTTGAGCTCCTACGAGCAGTACTTC.

This chain connects TRBV6-5 to TRBJ1-5; no clear D gene. Germline V gives CDR1 MNHEY, CDR2 SVGAGI. Trimming cost V 5 bases and J 3 bases, with 8 bases left between them. This CDR3 has 13 residues. The CDR3 DNA sequence: TGTGCCAGCAGTCCGATGGCCAATCAGCCCCAGCATTTT. Amino acids: CASSPMANQPQHF.

The chain recombines TRBV7-2 with TRBJ2-5, with 8 bases lining up with TRBD1. Per the germline V gene, CDR1 is SGHTA and CDR2 is FQGNSA. The CDR3 has 13 residues. Losses at the gene ends were 3 bases for V and 4 bases for J; bases not matched to a gene: 1. CDR3 protein: CASSLTGVETQYF. The CDR3 nucleotides are TGTGCCAGCAGCTTGACAGGGGTAGAGACCCAGTACTTC.

Only one count was recorded for this clone. V gene TRBV5-1 combines with J gene TRBJ1-1, with 7 bases that match TRBD1. V lost 3 bases, J lost 0 bases, and 5 bases stayed unmatched. Germline CDR1 SGHRS, CDR2 YFSETQ. CDR3 length: 15 amino acids. CDR3 nucleotide sequence: TGCGCCAGCAGCTGGCTACAGGGGATGAACACTGAAGCTTTCTTT. The encoded protein is CASSWLQGMNTEAFF.